The 12 T cell receptor beta chains listed next were all sequenced from one sample in a study of T cell responses to AZD1222 COVID-19 vaccine. Some clones are missing from TCRdb's copy, which holds only in-frame ones; the method was immunoSEQ multiplex PCR. The table lists 15,000 to 20,000 clones, around 81% of them singletons. The starting material was peripheral blood, obtained 28 days after the second AZD1222 dose. These receptors were taken from an adult who received the AZD1222 COVID-19 vaccine.

This clone was counted between two and nine times. The chain joins TRBV6-5 to TRBJ2-7; TRBD1 is a possible D gene (5 bases). Between the trimmed V and J ends, which lost 6 bases and 3 bases, there was a span of 18 bases. Germline V gene sequence: CDR1 MNHEY, CDR2 SVGAGI. The CDR3 is made up of 15 amino acids. The CDR3 protein is CASRHWPGKFYEQYF. In nucleotides, the CDR3 is TGTGCCAGCAGACATTGGCCAGGGAAGTTCTACGAGCAGTACTTC.

The V call is TRBV6-2 or TRBV6-3, the J call TRBJ2-2, with D possibly matching TRBD2 (5 bases). V was pared by 0 bases and J by 3 bases, with 14 bases between. The germline gives CDR1 MNHEY, CDR2 SVGEGT. CDR3 length: 17 amino acids. The CDR3 loop is CASSYSFRELHTGELFF. CDR3 DNA sequence: TGTGCCAGCAGTTACTCGTTTAGGGAGTTACACACCGGGGAGCTGTTTTTT.

This rearrangement joins TRBV4-3 to TRBJ1-2; 8 positions match TRBD1. Germline V lookup: CDR1 LGHNA, CDR2 YSLEER. This CDR3 is built from 15 residues. The junction had 8 bases not matched to a gene; V was cut back by 5 bases and J by 3 bases. As DNA, the CDR3 is TGCGCCAGCAGCACTCGGACAGGGCGAGACTATGGCTACACCTTC. Translation: CASSTRTGRDYGYTF.

The chain uses TRBV18 and TRBJ2-7; D gene unclear. Trimming took 5 bases from V and 7 from J, leaving 9 bases between them. The CDR3 extends over 11 amino acids. Germline V gene sequence: CDR1 KGHSH, CDR2 LQKENI. The CDR3 nucleotides are TGTGCCAGCTCAGCCCCCGGGGAGCAGTACTTC. Protein sequence: CASSAPGEQYF.

The rearrangement uses TRBV10-1 and TRBJ1-2; weak D call: TRBD1 (5 bases). The CDR3 runs 13 residues. V was pared by 6 bases and J by 5 bases, with 13 bases between. From germline, CDR1 is WNHNN and CDR2 SYGVQD (reference sequence). The CDR3 reads CASSSQGGYGYTF. The CDR3 DNA sequence: TGCGCCAGCAGCTCTCAGGGTGGATATGGCTACACCTTC.

The chain joins TRBV7-3 to TRBJ2-2; possibly TRBD1 for D (5 bases). CDR3 size: 16 residues. Germline-derived CDR1 and CDR2 are SGHTA and FQGTGA. The V end lost 5 bases, the J end lost 0 bases, and 13 bases lay between the germline ends. CDR3 sequence: CASSPQELANTGELFF. CDR3 bases: TGTGCCAGCAGCCCACAGGAGCTTGCGAACACCGGGGAGCTGTTTTTT.

The rearrangement links TRBV28 to TRBJ1-3; a possible D gene is TRBD1 (5 bases). The V end lost 7 bases, the J end lost 0 bases, and 16 bases lay between the germline ends. This CDR3 spans 16 amino acids. Germline V gene sequence: CDR1 MDHEN, CDR2 SYDVKM. The CDR3 loop reads CASTSGDSDSGNTIYF. CDR3 bases: TGTGCCAGCACCTCGGGGGATTCCGACTCTGGAAACACCATATATTTT. Looking up the rest from reference TRBV28 and TRBJ1-3 gives the full variable domain: DVKVTQSSRYLVKRTGEKVFLECVQDMDHENMFWYRQDPGLGLRLIYFSYDVKMKEKGDIPEGYSVSREKKERFSLILESASTNQTSMYLCASTSGDSDSGNTIYFGEGSWLTVV.

The chain has TRBV28 and TRBJ2-3, with 10 bases fitting TRBD2. The V and J ends lost 4 bases and 2 bases, in that order; junction bases with no gene match: 6. There are 16 residues in the CDR3. Germline CDR1 reads MDHEN; CDR2 reads SYDVKM. The CDR3 protein is CASSSLAGFSTDTQYF. For the CDR3, the DNA is TGTGCCAGCAGTTCACTAGCGGGGTTTTCCACAGATACGCAGTATTTT.

This sequence joins TRBV7-2 and TRBJ2-2; perhaps TRBD2 as D (6 bases). The CDR3 covers 14 residues. Germline V CDR1 and CDR2: SGHTA, FQGNSA. The V end was cut by 3 bases, the J end by 3 bases, with 8 bases between. The CDR3 bases are TGTGCCAGCAGCTTTTCGGGGGACACCGGGGAGCTGTTTTTT. Its protein product is CASSFSGDTGELFF.

The chain has TRBV15 and TRBJ2-3, with 10 positions matching TRBD2. V trimming: 0 bases; J trimming: 2 bases; junction bases outside the gene matches: 5. Germline loops: CDR1 LNHNV, CDR2 YYDKDF (reference sequence). The CDR3 is 17 amino acids. The CDR3 region is CATSRDLLAGFTDTQYF. The CDR3 region has the DNA TGTGCCACCAGCAGAGATTTACTAGCGGGATTCACAGATACGCAGTATTTT.

To note about this clone: At one of its ends the junction is not consistent with the germline gene, which may arise from a read error. V and J are TRBV6-1 and TRBJ2-7; 7 nucleotides match TRBD2. The CDR3 runs to 12 residues. Looked up from germline, CDR1 is MNHNS and CDR2 is SASEGT. As DNA, the CDR3 is TGTGCCAGCAGTGAAATCGGACTAGATGGGGCTTTC. It encodes CASSEIGLDGAF.

The gene calls are TRBV2 and TRBJ1-3; D call uncertain. Deletions cut 1 base from V and 4 bases from J, with 5 bases between. CDR1 is SNHLY and CDR2 is FYNNEI in the germline V gene. This CDR3 spans 13 amino acids. The CDR3 loop reads CASSEELGNTIYF. DNA of the CDR3: TGTGCCAGCAGTGAAGAGTTGGGAAACACCATATATTTT.